Sequencing of this T cell receptor (beta chain) was carried out in a study of T cells after yellow fever vaccination. Study-wide points: Among all clonotypes, a small share was observed in both CD4 and CD8 compartments. Post-booster repertoires contained most primary-vaccination clones again (approximately 95% CD4, roughly 91% CD8).

V was clipped by 2 bases and J by 0 bases, with 11 bases between them. There are 15 residues in the CDR3. The germline CDR1 and CDR2 sequences are SGHVS and FNYEAQ. TCR cDNA was made by 5'RACE template switching, adding a universal primer site and UMIs. MiXCR, run by TCRdb on the 5' RACE reads, gives a single entry per CDR3 protein. The table shows around 46,000 distinct CDR3 sequences, with almost 7% occurring only once. This clonotype came up many times. This receptor was obtained from a man aged 25 to 40 who received the YFV17D yellow fever vaccine. The input for sequencing was CD8+ T cells not binding an NS4B(214-222) dextramer, sorted from PBMCs, taken 45 days after the yellow fever booster vaccination. The genes are TRBV7-6 and TRBJ2-7; weak D call: TRBD2 (6 bases). The chain's CDR3 is CASSLFGGYSYEQYF. CDR3 nucleotides: TGTGCCAGCAGCTTATTCGGGGGATACTCCTACGAGCAGTACTTC.